This entry lists 14 T cell receptor beta chains sequenced from one sample in a study of T cells after yellow fever vaccination. One entry per CDR3 protein results from TCRdb running MiXCR on the 5' RACE reads. Found here are about 580,000 distinct CDR3 sequences, about 15% of them singletons; the top ten hold around 15%. The input for sequencing was PBMCs, taken roughly 5 days after the first yellow fever vaccination. The receptor set was obtained from a man aged 18-30 years who received the YFV17D yellow fever vaccine.

This CDR3 reads CASSPMVWETQYF. CDR3 nucleotide sequence: TGTGCCAGCAGCCCTATGGTGTGGGAGACCCAGTACTTC. This chain connects TRBV5-8 to TRBJ2-5, with unresolved D. This CDR3 region has 13 residues. Trimming took 4 bases from V and 5 from J, leaving 12 bases between them. Germline CDR1 SGHTS, CDR2 YDEGEE.

This clonotype was seen a few times. The genes are TRBV6-1 and TRBJ2-2, with 11 bases aligning to TRBD1. There are 16 residues in the CDR3. The ends lost 6 bases at V and 3 bases at J; junction bases unmatched: 6. Germline CDR1 reads MNHNS; CDR2 reads SASEGT. CDR3 region: CASSQGQGGYTGELFF. The DNA of the CDR3 is TGTGCCAGCAGCCAGGGACAGGGGGGATACACCGGGGAGCTGTTTTTT.

The chain joins TRBV6-2 or TRBV6-3 to TRBJ2-1; D remains ambiguous. The V gene lost 7 bases and the J gene lost 4 bases, with 5 bases spanning the gap. Germline V gene lookup returns CDR1 MNHEY and CDR2 SVGEGT. The CDR3 is 11 residues long. Written as DNA, the CDR3 is TGTGCCAGCAAGCGATACAATGAGCAGTTCTTC. This translates into CASKRYNEQFF.

V and J are TRBV28 and TRBJ1-4; TRBD1 might be the D (6 bases). The CDR3 loop spans 18 amino acids. The V gene lost 4 bases and the J gene lost 7 bases, with 25 bases spanning the gap. CDR1 is MDHEN and CDR2 is SYDVKM in the germline V gene. The CDR3 DNA reads as TGTGCCAGCAGTTCCCCCCGAGACCCGACAGGATATGGTGAAAAACTGTTTTTT. Translated: CASSSPRDPTGYGEKLFF.

This chain joins TRBV5-6 and TRBJ2-6, with D perhaps assigned TRBD1 or TRBD2 (6 bases each). The CDR3 loop spans 18 amino acids. Trimming left V 5 bases short and J 0 bases short, with 18 bases between. Germline V gene data show CDR1 as SGHDT and CDR2 as YYEEEE. The CDR3 region has the DNA TGTGCCAGCAGTCGAAGGGGGGCCCTAGGCTCTGGGGCCAACGTCCTGACTTTC. Its translation: CASSRRGALGSGANVLTF.

This clonotype appeared a single time. This chain connects TRBV7-2 to TRBJ2-1; TRBD2 matches at 11 bases. This CDR3 region has 17 residues. V lost 4 bases and J lost 9; bases outside the gene matches: 14. Looked up from germline, CDR1 is SGHTA and CDR2 is FQGNSA. The CDR3 coding sequence is TGTGCCAGCAGCTCCCTTATGGTAGCGGGGGGGCCGATTGAGCAGTTCTTC. This encodes CASSSLMVAGGPIEQFF.

The chain recombines TRBV13 with TRBJ2-7, with TRBD2 as a possible D gene (5 bases). This CDR3 contains 13 residues. The V gene's germline CDR1 is PRHDT and CDR2 FYEKMQ (reference sequence). The ends were cut back, 3 bases at V and 7 bases at J, with 13 bases in the middle. The DNA of the CDR3 is TGTGCCAGCAGCTTTTTGCCCCCGGGGGAGCAGTACTTC. The encoded protein is CASSFLPPGEQYF. Drawing the rest from reference TRBV13 and TRBJ2-7, the complete variable domain is AAGVIQSPRHLIKEKRETATLKCYPIPRHDTVYWYQQGPGQDPQFLISFYEKMQSDKGSIPDRFSAQQFSDYHSELNMSSLELGDSALYFCASSFLPPGEQYFGPGTRLTVT.

This clonotype has more than one count but fewer than ten. CDR3 nucleotides: TGCGCCAGCAGCTACGGACTAGCGGGGTTAGATGAGCAGTTCTTC. It translates to CASSYGLAGLDEQFF. This chain links TRBV5-1 with TRBJ2-1; the match to TRBD2 covers 12 bases. This CDR3 is 15 amino acids long. Germline-derived CDR1 and CDR2 are SGHRS and YFSETQ. After removal of 3 bases from V and 8 bases from J, the junction contained 6 bases not matched to a gene.

The chain couples TRBV25-1 to TRBJ2-7; TRBD1 or TRBD2 may be the D gene (7 bases each). Germline loops: CDR1 MGHDK, CDR2 SYGVNS. Trimming left V 10 bases short and J 7 bases short, with 20 bases between. The CDR3 loop spans 13 amino acids. The CDR3 is CATTFRGGIEQYF. As DNA, the CDR3 is TGTGCCACCACCTTCAGGGGGGGGATTGAGCAGTACTTC.

J is TRBJ2-6 and V is TRBV29-1; no reliable D call. CDR3 length: 13 amino acids. Per germline, CDR1 SQVTM and CDR2 ANQGSEA. The germline V and J ends were trimmed by 4 bases and 0 bases, with 4 bases remaining between them. The DNA for the CDR3 is TGCAGCGTTGCGCGCTCTGGGGCCAACGTCCTGACTTTC. Translated, it gives CSVARSGANVLTF.

Ten or more counts support this clonotype. V is TRBV4-3 and J is TRBJ2-3; tentative D call: TRBD2 (6 bases). The CDR3 is 13 residues long. V shed 3 bases and J shed 5 bases, with 9 bases lying between them. Germline V lookup: CDR1 LGHNA, CDR2 YSLEER. Here the CDR3 DNA reads TGCGCCAGCAGCCAGGGACTTGGAGATACGCAGTATTTT. This gives the protein CASSQGLGDTQYF.

The rearrangement joins TRBV29-1 to TRBJ2-7, with D perhaps matching TRBD1 or TRBD2 (5 bases each). Per the germline V gene, CDR1 is SQVTM and CDR2 is ANQGSEA. The V end lost 6 bases, the J end lost 7 bases, and 16 bases lay between the germline ends. This CDR3 is built from 12 residues. The CDR3 protein is CSVGDRTSEQYF. For the CDR3, the DNA is TGCAGCGTCGGGGACCGGACTTCTGAGCAGTACTTC.

The gene calls are TRBV6-2 or TRBV6-3 and TRBJ1-4; D is unresolved. This CDR3 is 13 amino acids long. With 4 bases removed from V and 6 bases from J, the gap between germline ends came to 9 bases. Germline CDR1 reads MNHEY; CDR2 reads SVGEGT. CDR3 DNA sequence: TGTGCCAGCAGTTTCCCGAGATATGAAAAACTGTTTTTT. Its protein is CASSFPRYEKLFF.

V is TRBV7-2 and J is TRBJ1-3; 9 positions match TRBD1. This CDR3 is built from 15 residues. Germline CDR1 SGHTA, CDR2 FQGNSA. V shed 5 bases, J shed 9 bases, and the junction held 11 bases outside the gene matches. The CDR3 is CASSPGQGIWGTIYF. CDR3 DNA sequence: TGTGCCAGCAGCCCAGGACAGGGGATATGGGGCACCATATATTTT. Drawing the rest from reference TRBV7-2 and TRBJ1-3, the complete variable domain is GAGVSQSPSNKVTEKGKDVELRCDPISGHTALYWYRQSLGQGLEFLIYFQGNSAPDKSGLPSDRFSAERTGGSVSTLTIQRTQQEDSAVYLCASSPGQGIWGTIYFGEGSWLTVV.